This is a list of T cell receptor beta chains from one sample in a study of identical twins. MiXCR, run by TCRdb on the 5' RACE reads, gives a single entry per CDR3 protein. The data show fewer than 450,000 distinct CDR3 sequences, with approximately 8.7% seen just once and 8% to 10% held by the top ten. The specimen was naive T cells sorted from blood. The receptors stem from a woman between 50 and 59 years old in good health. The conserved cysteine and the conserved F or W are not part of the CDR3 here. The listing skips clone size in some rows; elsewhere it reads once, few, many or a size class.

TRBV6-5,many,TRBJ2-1,ATSRLGSYNEQF
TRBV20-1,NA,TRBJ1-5,SARLGHINQPQH
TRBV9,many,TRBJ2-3,ASSRDSLTDTQY
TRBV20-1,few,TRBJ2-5,SARGGGRQETQY
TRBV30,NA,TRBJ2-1,AWSGGYNEQF
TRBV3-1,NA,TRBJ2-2,ASSHRPGTSGANTGELF
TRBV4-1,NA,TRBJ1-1,ASSQVGQGGTEAF
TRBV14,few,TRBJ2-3,ASSQDRDGTDTQY
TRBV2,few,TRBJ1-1,ASSVQGSAEAF
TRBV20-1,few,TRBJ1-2,SASKGKIDGYT
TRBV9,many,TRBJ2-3,ASSPQEDTQY
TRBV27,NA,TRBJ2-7,ASGGPQSCEQY
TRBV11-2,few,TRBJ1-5,ASSPDRGQPQH
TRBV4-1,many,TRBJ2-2,ASSQGLAGVIAGELF
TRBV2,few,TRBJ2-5,ASSMGWGYETQY
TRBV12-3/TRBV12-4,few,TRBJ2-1,ASSPRGLESDEQF
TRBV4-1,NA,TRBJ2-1,ASSEFYNEQF
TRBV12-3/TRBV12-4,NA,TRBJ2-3,ASSPRRLRDTQY
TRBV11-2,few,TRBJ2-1,ASRLSGSPYNEQF
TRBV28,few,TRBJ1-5,ASTIFPVPSNQPQH
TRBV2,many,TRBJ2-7,ASNKAQRQYEQY
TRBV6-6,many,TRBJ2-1,ASSTAGNSYNEQF
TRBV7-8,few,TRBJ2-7,ASSLGNPDLRAYEQY
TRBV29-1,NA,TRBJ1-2,SVVGRFAYGYT
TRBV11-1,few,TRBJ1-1,ASSLTGWTEAF
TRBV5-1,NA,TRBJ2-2,ASSLDRGPGELF
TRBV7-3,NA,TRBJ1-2,ASSLTFGQGAGGYT
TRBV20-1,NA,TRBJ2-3,SVPDRPTDTQY
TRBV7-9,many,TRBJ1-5,ASSLGNSNQPQH
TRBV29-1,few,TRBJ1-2,SVDRGWGDYGYT
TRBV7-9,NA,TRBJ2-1,ASSFPLEGRGLGGRVRPYNEQF
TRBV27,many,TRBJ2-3,ASSSQAGGTDTQY
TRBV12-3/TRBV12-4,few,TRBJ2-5,ASRPGLPGSAGGQY
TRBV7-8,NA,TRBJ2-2,ASTPTWGSGELF
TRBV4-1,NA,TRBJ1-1,ASSQVGQGKNTEAF
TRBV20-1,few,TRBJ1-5,SASFRGLAQH
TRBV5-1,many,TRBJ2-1,ATKGLANNEQF
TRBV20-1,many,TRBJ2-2,SDAEKTSGRHTGELF
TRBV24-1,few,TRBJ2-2,ATSDLLRGSGELF